This TCR beta chain appears in the sequencing data of a study of blood T cell repertoires in COVID-19. Background on the study: PBMCs, B-cell-depleted T cells, or T cells were the source of the cDNA or gDNA that made up the material.

Under the authors' procedure: Counts of nucleated cells, estimated from reference gene primer amplification, were obtained. The data were produced by immunoSEQ multiplex PCR, yet TCRdb's version contains in-frame clones alone and is incomplete. The DNA was the basis for D and trimming; V, J and clone size are from that table. The repertoire holds about 120,000 clones, with just under 90% as singletons. Germline-derived CDR1 and CDR2 are MGHRA and YSYEKL. This CDR3 has 15 amino acids. After removal of 4 bases from V and 2 bases from J, the junction contained 6 bases not matched to a gene. The chain employs TRBV4-1 and TRBJ2-7, with TRBD2 matching 9 bases. This receptor was taken from a woman between 45 and 60 years old with acute or convalescent COVID-19. The sequenced material came from peripheral blood. Here the CDR3 DNA reads TGCGCCAGCAGCCTGAGCTCTAGCGGGACCTACGAGCAGTACTTC. This codes for CASSLSSSGTYEQYF.